This is a list of T cell receptor beta chains from one sample in a study of CD8+ T cells in alopecia areata. Libraries were prepared by immunoSEQ multiplex PCR; TCRdb keeps only in-frame clonotypes and omits some of them. The top ten hold around 1.2% of the sample, which has hundreds of thousands of clones, about two thirds seen once. This specimen consisted of CD4+ T cells sorted from blood, obtained at week 0. The receptors here all came from a human donor with alopecia areata. Both conserved end residues are part of each CDR3. Each record gives: D gene, V gene, J gene, clone size, CDR3 protein, CDR3 DNA. The D gene is left open where the match is weak. Clone size appears in some rows only: once, few, many, or a class for an expanded clone.

NA,TRBV6-5,TRBJ1-1,NA,CASRHQGNTEAFF,TGTGCCAGCAGACATCAGGGGAACACTGAAGCTTTCTTT
NA,TRBV20-1,TRBJ1-2,NA,CSARGGGGYTF,TGCAGTGCTAGAGGGGGTGGCGGCTACACCTTC
NA,TRBV5-1,TRBJ2-3,NA,CASSPPDYSTDTQYF,TGCGCCAGCAGCCCTCCGGACTACAGCACAGATACGCAGTATTTT
TRBD2,TRBV7-2,TRBJ2-5,once,CASSYTSGQQETQYF,TGTGCCAGCAGCTATACTAGCGGGCAGCAAGAGACCCAGTACTTC
TRBD1,TRBV30,TRBJ1-1,NA,CAWQGALNTEAFF,TGTGCCTGGCAGGGGGCCCTGAACACTGAAGCTTTCTTT
TRBD1,TRBV6-5,TRBJ2-4,NA,CASSSGQGNIQYF,TGTGCCAGCAGTTCGGGACAGGGAAACATTCAGTACTTC
NA,TRBV5-1,TRBJ2-7,few,CASSSTWNYEQYF,TGCGCCAGCAGCTCGACCTGGAACTACGAGCAGTACTTC
NA,TRBV19,TRBJ1-6,NA,CASSIVGGFSPLHF,TGTGCCAGTAGTATCGTGGGAGGGTTTTCACCCCTCCACTTT
NA,TRBV2,TRBJ2-4,NA,CASEPRRGDIQYF,TGTGCCAGCGAACCGAGGAGGGGGGACATTCAGTACTTC
NA,TRBV29-1,TRBJ1-3,NA,CSVDPGERSGNTIYF,TGCAGCGTTGACCCGGGAGAGCGCTCTGGAAACACCATATATTTT
NA,TRBV19,TRBJ1-5,few,CASTPRDSNQPQHF,TGTGCCAGTACCCCGAGAGACAGCAATCAGCCCCAGCATTTT
NA,TRBV23-1,TRBJ1-4,NA,CASSQADRQNEKLFF,TGCGCCAGCAGTCAAGCCGACAGGCAAAATGAAAAACTGTTTTTT
NA,TRBV2,TRBJ1-1,NA,CATKKDTNTEAFF,TGTGCCACCAAAAAGGACACCAACACTGAAGCTTTCTTT
NA,TRBV29-1,TRBJ2-5,NA,CSVVQGPSETQYF,TGCAGCGTTGTGCAGGGCCCCTCCGAGACCCAGTACTTC
NA,TRBV18,TRBJ2-7,NA,CASSPSLENYEQYF,TGTGCCAGCTCACCAAGTCTGGAAAACTACGAGCAGTACTTC
NA,TRBV25-1,TRBJ2-1,once,CASSEGGRSNEQFF,TGTGCCAGCAGTGAGGGGGGACGATCCAATGAGCAGTTCTTC
TRBD1,TRBV30,TRBJ1-1,NA,CAWSGAGTGEAFF,TGTGCCTGGAGTGGGGCCGGGACAGGAGAAGCTTTCTTT
TRBD1,TRBV29-1,TRBJ2-7,NA,CSVVWQGAYEQYF,TGCAGCGTTGTTTGGCAGGGGGCCTACGAGCAGTACTTC
TRBD1,TRBV13,TRBJ2-7,NA,CASSPAGTGAEQYF,TGTGCCAGCAGCCCCGCCGGGACAGGCGCCGAGCAGTACTTC
NA,TRBV5-1,TRBJ2-5,NA,CASSNAGTKEETQYF,TGCGCCAGCAGTAACGCCGGGACAAAAGAAGAGACCCAGTACTTC
TRBD1,TRBV30,TRBJ2-7,NA,CALRTGTASEQYF,TGTGCCTTGCGAACCGGGACAGCCTCCGAGCAGTACTTC
NA,TRBV18,TRBJ2-1,NA,CASSPPISMAHDNEQFF,TGTGCCAGCTCACCACCGATCAGTATGGCCCATGACAATGAGCAGTTCTTC
NA,TRBV30,TRBJ2-7,NA,CAWTRDTGAYEQYF,TGTGCCTGGACTCGAGACACGGGGGCCTACGAGCAGTACTTC
NA,TRBV30,TRBJ1-5,NA,CAWSYGTTSNQPQHF,TGTGCCTGGAGTTACGGAACAACGAGCAATCAGCCCCAGCATTTT
TRBD1,TRBV7-9,TRBJ1-2,few,CASSGGDSHYGYTF,TGTGCCAGCAGCGGCGGGGACAGCCACTATGGCTACACCTTC
NA,TRBV18,TRBJ1-5,NA,CASSPQGVGQPQHF,TGTGCCAGCTCACCACAGGGGGTTGGCCAGCCCCAGCATTTT
TRBD2,TRBV30,TRBJ2-3,NA,CAWEESGGLLDTQYF,TGTGCCTGGGAGGAGAGCGGGGGGCTTCTTGATACGCAGTATTTT
NA,TRBV11-2,TRBJ2-5,NA,CASSIRVGGETQYF,TGTGCCAGCAGCATCCGGGTGGGTGGAGAGACCCAGTACTTC
NA,TRBV30,TRBJ2-7,NA,CAWSAGLSGEQYF,TGTGCCTGGAGTGCCGGACTGTCGGGGGAGCAGTACTTC
NA,TRBV4-2,TRBJ1-3,NA,CASSPRAGGNTIYF,TGTGCCAGCAGCCCTCGGGCAGGGGGAAACACCATATATTTT
NA,TRBV30,TRBJ1-5,NA,CAWSAGGAQHF,TGTGCCTGGAGTGCCGGGGGGGCCCAGCATTTT
TRBD1,TRBV15,TRBJ1-6,NA,CATSPGDRANSPLHF,TGTGCCACCAGCCCGGGGGACAGGGCCAATTCACCCCTCCACTTT
TRBD1,TRBV30,TRBJ1-4,NA,CAWRDRGFSEKLFF,TGTGCCTGGAGGGACAGGGGATTTTCGGAAAAACTGTTTTTT
NA,TRBV29-1,TRBJ1-6,NA,CSVRQEYNSPLHF,TGCAGCGTCCGACAGGAGTATAATTCACCCCTCCACTTT
TRBD1,TRBV6-6,TRBJ2-5,NA,CASSQGQGEETQYF,TGTGCCAGCAGTCAAGGACAGGGCGAAGAGACCCAGTACTTC
NA,TRBV29-1,TRBJ2-1,few,CSPTRGPEQFF,TGCAGCCCAACCCGGGGTCCGGAGCAGTTCTTC
NA,TRBV5-4,TRBJ2-1,NA,CASSSPTDYNEQFF,TGTGCCAGCAGCTCCCCAACGGATTACAATGAGCAGTTCTTC
TRBD1,TRBV5-1,TRBJ2-5,NA,CASSLETGETQYF,TGCGCCAGCAGCTTGGAGACAGGGGAGACCCAGTACTTC
NA,TRBV20-1,TRBJ2-5,NA,CSASGPETQYF,TGCAGTGCTAGCGGACCGGAGACCCAGTACTTC
NA,TRBV29-1,TRBJ1-1,NA,CSVLGGNAFF,TGCAGCGTCCTCGGGGGAAATGCTTTCTTT
NA,TRBV7-2,TRBJ2-7,NA,CASSLVEYEQYF,TGTGCCAGCAGCTTGGTAGAGTACGAGCAGTACTTC
TRBD2,TRBV5-6,TRBJ2-7,NA,CASSGGLAGRLTSYEQYF,TGTGCCAGCAGCGGGGGACTAGCGGGGCGCCTGACCTCCTACGAGCAGTACTTC
TRBD2,TRBV5-1,TRBJ2-5,once,CASRLAGARQETQYF,TGCGCCAGCAGACTAGCGGGGGCTCGACAAGAGACCCAGTACTTC
TRBD2,TRBV11-2,TRBJ2-1,NA,CASSPGLADYNEQFF,TGTGCCAGCAGCCCCGGACTAGCGGATTACAATGAGCAGTTCTTC
NA,TRBV7-8,TRBJ2-4,few,CASSLAIQGPVAKNIQYF,TGTGCCAGCAGCTTAGCAATCCAGGGACCTGTAGCCAAAAACATTCAGTACTTC
TRBD1,TRBV29-1,TRBJ1-2,few,CSVDKGAWGYTF,TGCAGCGTTGACAAGGGGGCGTGGGGCTACACCTTC
NA,TRBV19,TRBJ1-2,NA,CASSIRSASGYTF,TGTGCCAGTAGTATTAGGAGCGCTTCGGGCTACACCTTC
TRBD2,TRBV5-1,TRBJ2-5,NA,CASSLGTSGGSETQYF,TGCGCCAGCAGCTTGGGGACTAGCGGGGGCTCAGAGACCCAGTACTTC